The 10 T cell receptor beta chains presented below share a single source sample, sequenced in a study of Ad26.COV2.S vaccination and SARS-CoV-2 variants. Sequencing was performed with immunoSEQ multiplex PCR; in TCRdb, only in-frame clones are kept and a portion is missing. Found here are 380,000 or so clones, 83% of them singletons; the top ten hold around 7.4%. Treatment here: some 20 received Ad26.COV2.S at low or high dose, single or two shots; several received placebo; per-sample allocation not given. Collection of the samples took place on day 63 after the first injection of vaccine or placebo. The sample was peripheral blood, taken in a trial of Ad26.COV2.S vaccine versus placebo. Receptor source: a person between 18 and 65 years old who received the Ad26.COV2.S COVID-19 vaccine or a placebo.

This clone was counted between two and nine times. The CDR3 protein is CASSQGLAYGELFF. CDR3 coding DNA: TGCGCCAGCAGCCAGGGACTAGCGTACGGGGAGCTGTTTTTT. J is TRBJ2-2 and V is TRBV4-1; 10 positions match TRBD2. V trimming: 3 bases; J trimming: 7 bases; junction bases outside the gene matches: 2. The CDR3 spans 14 residues. Germline values: CDR1 MGHRA, CDR2 YSYEKL.

The chain carries TRBV6-2 or TRBV6-3 and TRBJ1-2, with 7 positions matching TRBD1. CDR1 and CDR2 from the germline V gene are MNHEY and SVGEGT. The V gene end was trimmed by 1 base and the J gene end by 7 bases; junction bases not matched to a gene: 6. This CDR3 has 14 residues. The CDR3 reads CASSYFGRGSGYTF. CDR3 in DNA: TGTGCCAGCAGTTACTTTGGCAGGGGGAGTGGCTACACCTTC.

The rearrangement uses TRBV3-1 (or the pseudogene TRBV3-2) and TRBJ1-6; D unresolved. V shed 7 bases and J shed 10 bases, with 14 bases lying between them. CDR3 length: 13 residues. Germline CDR1 is LGHDT and CDR2 is YNNKEL (reference sequence). The CDR3 region is CASKGINRSPLHF. Written as DNA, the CDR3 is TGTGCCAGCAAGGGTATCAACCGATCACCCCTCCACTTT.

The J gene is TRBJ1-6, the V gene TRBV5-4; 9 bases fit TRBD1. Germline CDR1 SGHNT, CDR2 YYREEE (reference sequence). The CDR3 extends over 15 amino acids. J was trimmed by 8 bases and V by 1 base; bases with no gene match: 4. The CDR3 sequence is CASSLTGDRDSPLHF. The CDR3 bases are TGTGCCAGCAGCTTGACGGGGGACAGGGATTCACCCCTCCACTTT.

The chain recombines TRBV5-1 with TRBJ2-3, with 7 bases identical to TRBD2. V lost 0 bases and J lost 5; bases outside the gene matches: 3. CDR3 size: 14 residues. Germline V lookup: CDR1 SGHRS, CDR2 YFSETQ. CDR3: CASSLEASGDTQYF. The CDR3 nucleotides read TGCGCCAGCAGCTTGGAGGCTAGCGGAGATACGCAGTATTTT.

V usage is TRBV7-3 and J usage is TRBJ2-3, with D perhaps matching TRBD2 (7 bases). The germline V and J ends were trimmed by 2 bases and 1 base, with 13 bases remaining between them. This CDR3 is 16 amino acids long. Germline CDR1 is SGHTA and CDR2 is FQGTGA. CDR3: CASSLDGGLGTDTQYF. For the CDR3, the DNA is TGTGCCAGCAGCTTAGACGGGGGGCTGGGCACAGATACGCAGTATTTT.

This clone was found once. This rearrangement joins TRBV14 to TRBJ2-5; D tentatively fits TRBD1 or TRBD2 (5 bases each). V was clipped by 1 base and J by 2 bases, with 11 bases between them. CDR3 length: 15 residues. CDR1 and CDR2 from the germline V gene are SGHDN and FVKESK. For the CDR3, the DNA is TGTGCCAGCAGCCAAGTTGGGGGTCTTCAAGAGACCCAGTACTTC. It encodes CASSQVGGLQETQYF.

The chain carries TRBV5-1 and TRBJ1-1; 7 bases line up with TRBD1. There are 14 residues in the CDR3. Germline CDR1 is SGHRS and CDR2 is YFSETQ. V was clipped by 3 bases and J by 0 bases; unmatched bases: 2. CDR3 residues: CASSSDRVNTEAFF. CDR3 nucleotide sequence: TGCGCCAGCAGCTCTGACAGGGTGAACACTGAAGCTTTCTTT.

A single count supports this clone. CDR3 in amino acids: CASSQGLTTGELFF. The CDR3 DNA follows: TGTGCCAGCAGCCAGGGACTTACCACCGGGGAGCTGTTTTTT. This chain links TRBV7-2 with TRBJ2-2; maybe TRBD2 (6 bases). With 5 bases removed from V and 4 bases from J, the gap between germline ends came to 11 bases. The CDR3 length is 14 residues. Germline V gene sequence: CDR1 SGHTA, CDR2 FQGNSA.

This rearrangement joins TRBV4-1 to TRBJ1-2; no definite D call. Germline loops: CDR1 MGHRA, CDR2 YSYEKL. This CDR3 is 14 amino acids long. V lost 5 bases and J 5 bases, leaving 15 bases between the germline ends. Here the CDR3 DNA reads TGCGCCAGCAGCGCCCCCGGACTGGTTTATGGCTACACCTTC. As protein: CASSAPGLVYGYTF.